The 7 T cell receptor beta chains in this list originate from one sample, sequenced in a study of T cells in narcolepsy (dated by TCRdb to the late 2010s). Library preparation used the immunoSEQ multiplex PCR assay. In its TCRdb copy, this immuneACCESS table keeps in-frame sequences only and misses some clones. Where compared with another copy, unresolved V genes explain less than half of these, and the others have no known cause. This sample comprises around 27,000 clones, roughly four fifths of them detected only once. Roughly 0.65% of the sample is taken by the ten largest. Sample: CD45RA- memory CD4+ T cells from PBMCs. The sample's cell subset or site, from its label and the paper: memory T cells sorted ex vivo from peripheral blood. The receptor source for this set is a human donor with narcolepsy.

This clone has just one count. The chain recombines TRBV7-3 with TRBJ1-3, with unresolved D. The CDR3 has 13 amino acids. V was pared by 5 bases and J by 4 bases, with 9 bases between. The germline V gene encodes CDR1 SGHTA and CDR2 FQGTGA. The CDR3 sequence: CASSTSGGNTIYF. CDR3 nucleotides: TGTGCCAGCAGCACCTCCGGGGGAAACACCATATATTTT.

The gene calls are TRBV18 and TRBJ2-5; D is possibly TRBD2 (6 bases). The CDR3 is 14 amino acids. Germline values: CDR1 KGHSH, CDR2 LQKENI. V was pared by 6 bases and J by 1 base, with 12 bases between. The CDR3 spells CASSGGGIQETQYF. The CDR3 bases are TGTGCCAGCTCCGGCGGAGGGATCCAAGAGACCCAGTACTTC.

This clone was counted a single time. J is TRBJ2-2 and V is TRBV5-5; TRBD1 might be the D (5 bases). The CDR3 totals 14 residues. Between the trimmed V and J ends, which lost 2 bases and 4 bases, there was a span of 9 bases. Per the germline V gene, CDR1 is SGHKS and CDR2 is YYEKEE (reference sequence). The CDR3 nucleotides read TGTGCCAGCAGCTTCCAGGGTAGCACCGGGGAGCTGTTTTTT. Its translation: CASSFQGSTGELFF.

V usage is TRBV9 and J usage is TRBJ1-2; 8 bases fit TRBD1. This CDR3 has 17 amino acids. V lost 2 bases, J lost 0 bases, and 9 bases stayed unmatched. Germline CDR1 is SGDLS and CDR2 is YYNGEE. In DNA form, the CDR3 reads TGTGCCAGCAGCGTCCTGGGACAGGCGATAGCTAACTATGGCTACACCTTC. It yields the protein CASSVLGQAIANYGYTF.

The rearrangement uses TRBV19 and TRBJ2-1, with a weak D call TRBD2 (6 bases). Germline CDR1 is LNHDA and CDR2 is SQIVND (reference sequence). V shed 5 bases and J shed 2 bases, with 19 bases lying between them. The CDR3 is 17 residues long. CDR3 sequence (DNA): TGTGCCAGTAGTTTTCCCTCTTCTAGCGCCGCCTACAATGAGCAGTTCTTC. It codes for CASSFPSSSAAYNEQFF.

The table lists this clone with a count of one. V and J are TRBV19 and TRBJ1-1; possibly TRBD1 for D (6 bases). The CDR3 contains 13 residues. Per the germline V gene, CDR1 is LNHDA and CDR2 is SQIVND (reference sequence). V was clipped by 7 bases and J by 5 bases, with 14 bases between them. The CDR3, as DNA: TGTGCCAGTAACATGAGAGGGGGTACTGAAGCTTTCTTT. Encoded protein: CASNMRGGTEAFF.

The V call is TRBV5-4, the J call TRBJ1-1; TRBD1 matches 9 bases. The J segment lost 8 bases and the V segment lost 0 bases, leaving 2 bases of the junction unmatched. The CDR3 sequence is 13 residues long. The germline gives CDR1 SGHNT, CDR2 YYREEE (reference sequence). CDR3: CASSLGGTGEAFF. CDR3 bases: TGTGCCAGCAGCTTGGGGGGGACAGGGGAAGCTTTCTTT.